Sequencing of this TCR beta chain was carried out in a study of human T cells and chemical hapten exposure. In the original workflow: The median was 95,638 TCRs per sample, ranging about 20,000 to 690,600. MiXCR was run by TCRdb on the RACE reads, yielding one entry per CDR3 protein. It is TCRdb's table, rather than the study itself, that gives the V and J calls and clone size. The table lists roughly 90,000 distinct CDR3 sequences, about a tenth of them singletons. Noted time point: patch test 3, about 24 weeks after DPC sensitization. Noted treatment: therapeutic diphenylcyclopropenone sensitization with weekly scalp DPC. Whole-study findings and limits: PT1 expanded TCR numbers tracked positively with patch test score.

This clonotype was counted many times. Its antigen remains unidentified. The CDR3 consists of 15 residues. Germline V CDR1 and CDR2: SGHVS, FNYEAQ. The V and J ends lost 1 base and 3 bases, in that order; junction bases with no gene match: 3. The sequences come from whole blood, collected in connection with sensitization to the hapten diphenylcyclopropenone (DPC). This chain joins TRBV7-6 and TRBJ2-7; 10 bases fit TRBD2. This receptor was identified in a woman aged 25 to 39 with alopecia areata. Some clones in this sample may be carry-over from other donors' samples. The CDR3 DNA is TGTGCCAGCAGCTTAGTAGCGGGAGGTAGCTACGAGCAGTACTTC. Amino acid sequence: CASSLVAGGSYEQYF.